The following is a T cell receptor (beta chain) sequence with its context. This clonotype was seen repeatedly, ten times or more. Its antigen target is currently unknown. No base qualities exist here, and no much larger clone lies one base off it. These data come from a study of T cells in Graves' hyperthyroidism and ophthalmopathy (dated by TCRdb to about 2019). Background on the whole study: Peripheral blood was sampled at the time of initial diagnosis, prior to any treatment. To identify TCR V-J signatures that set the groups apart, the researchers used a discovery cohort of 100 patients, made up of 40 to 45 with Graves' ophthalmopathy and 57 with stable Graves' hyperthyroidism. After blood sampling, hyperthyroidism patients were treated with methimazole at a starting dose of 30 mg daily, and ophthalmopathy patients were treated with high-dose intravenous methylprednisolone. The 100 discovery patients were divided at random into training and test sets in a 7:3 ratio. According to the paper, TCR Vbeta CDR3 sequencing was carried out on 135 peripheral blood samples, which came from 40 to 45 ophthalmopathy, 75 to 80 hyperthyroidism and around 17 progressor patients. An independent validation cohort of about 19 hyperthyroidism patients and more than 15 patients who later progressed to ophthalmopathy tested prospective prediction of ophthalmopathy. Thyroid tissue and blood T-cell repertoires from about six Graves' hyperthyroidism patients were also compared in the study. Summary of the overall study and its limitations: Ophthalmopathy was separated from stable hyperthyroidism by a 13 V-J signature model, with over 85% sensitivity and about 81% specificity obtained in cross-validation and 80%/75% obtained in testing. In validation, the model predicted progression to ophthalmopathy with roughly 66% sensitivity and around 72% specificity, a median of about 6 months before onset. Most expanded thyroid clonotypes (frequency above 0.001) were also found in blood, which suggests that blood repertoires may mirror thyroid immune responses. No statistical method was used to set the sample size in advance, and investigators knew the group allocation.

Amplification of TCR beta CDR3 regions was carried out from RNA transcripts. A first-round RT-PCR of the TCR CDR3 used the HTBI primer set with the Qiagen OneStep RT-PCR kit. Libraries were constructed in a second round of multiplex PCR, after which size selection and purification were carried out. Paired-end sequencing of the libraries was performed with 100 bp reads on an Illumina HiSeq2000. Turning to the authors' computational methods: Raw data were processed with SOAPnuke, discarding reads with adapters, uncalled bases, mean Phred below 15, or no exact constant-primer or identifier match. High-quality paired reads were merged using COPE v1.2.5, and each unique nucleotide sequence was defined as a clonotype. MiTCR v1.1 was used to align the clonotypes against IMGT TRBV, TRBD and TRBJ reference segments. The analysis was restricted to V-J combinations with a frequency above 0.0001, which together covered approximately 99% of the repertoires. A TCS score was defined as the ratio between F50 (clonal expansion) and ExV (chaos), using BLOSUM62-based TCRdist between CDR3 peptides within each V-J. Welch's t-statistics and random forest reduced roughly 530 V-J features to about 13, which were used in a naive Bayes classifier (R e1071). Through fastp at Q25 and MiXCR, TCRdb rebuilt clones from the public reads, retaining in-frame beta chains. Identical CDR3 proteins give one entry, which carries the most common genes and DNA. The V and J calls come from TCRdb's annotation, not from the publication. The table for this sample lists around 250,000 distinct CDR3 sequences; more than 14% of them were counted only once. Roughly 13% of the sample is held by the ten biggest clonotypes.

CDR1 KGHSH and CDR2 LQKENI are derived from the germline V gene. Taken from cysteine to phenylalanine, the CDR3 has 19 residues. Only the CDR3 DNA stays, 57 bases, in frame from base 1. Relative to germline, V is 3 bases shorter and J is 0 bases shorter, with 23 bases between their ends. Hyperthyroidism patients were aged 18 to 65 years and newly diagnosed, with disease duration of less than 2 months. Exclusion was applied to patients with uncontrolled infections, other autoimmune diseases, pregnancy or lactation. Diagnoses were established on the basis of clinical symptoms, serum thyroxine and TRAb, thyroid ultrasound, and orbital computed tomography. Blood from progressor patients was drawn when they were first diagnosed with hyperthyroidism, before any ophthalmopathy symptoms appeared. Ficoll-Paque density gradient centrifugation was used to isolate PBMCs from under 11 ml of fresh peripheral blood. Progressor patients were first diagnosed with Graves' hyperthyroidism and then developed ophthalmopathy during follow-up. Total RNA was extracted using Trizol reagent, and RNA quality was assessed on an Agilent 2100 Bioanalyzer.

The sequence links TRBV18 to TRBJ1-1, with the D gene not clear enough to name. This receptor was taken from a middle-aged woman with Graves' hyperthyroidism that later progressed to Graves' ophthalmopathy. The sample taken for sequencing was blood. The CDR3 sequence is CASSPRRSSTSLMNTEAFF. The base sequence is TGTGCCAGCTCACCGCGCAGATCCTCGACGTCCTTGATGAACACTGAAGCTTTCTTT.